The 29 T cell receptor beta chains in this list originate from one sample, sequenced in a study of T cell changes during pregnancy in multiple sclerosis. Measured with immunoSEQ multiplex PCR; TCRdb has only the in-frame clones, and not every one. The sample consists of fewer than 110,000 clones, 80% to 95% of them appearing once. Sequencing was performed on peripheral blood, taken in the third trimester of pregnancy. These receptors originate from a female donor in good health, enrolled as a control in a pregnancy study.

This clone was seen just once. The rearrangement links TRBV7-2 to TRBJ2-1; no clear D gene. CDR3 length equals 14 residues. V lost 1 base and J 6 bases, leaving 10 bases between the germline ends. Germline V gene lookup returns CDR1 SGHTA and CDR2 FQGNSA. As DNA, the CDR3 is TGTGCCAGCAGCTTAGAAGCTACCCCCAATGAGCAGTTCTTC. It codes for CASSLEATPNEQFF. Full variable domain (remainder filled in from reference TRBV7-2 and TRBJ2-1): GAGVSQSPSNKVTEKGKDVELRCDPISGHTALYWYRQSLGQGLEFLIYFQGNSAPDKSGLPSDRFSAERTGGSVSTLTIQRTQQEDSAVYLCASSLEATPNEQFFGPGTRLTVL.

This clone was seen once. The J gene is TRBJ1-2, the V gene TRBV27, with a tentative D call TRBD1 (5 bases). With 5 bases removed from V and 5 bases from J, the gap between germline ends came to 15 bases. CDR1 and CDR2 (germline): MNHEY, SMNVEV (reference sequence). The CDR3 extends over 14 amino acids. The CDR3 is CASSLGGRGYGYTF. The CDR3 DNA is TGTGCCAGCAGTCTAGGAGGGAGGGGATATGGCTACACCTTC.

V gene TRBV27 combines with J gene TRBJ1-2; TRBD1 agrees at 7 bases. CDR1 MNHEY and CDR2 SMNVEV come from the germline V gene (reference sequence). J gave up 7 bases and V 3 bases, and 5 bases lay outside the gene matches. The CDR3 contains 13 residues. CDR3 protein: CASSFTTGVGYTF. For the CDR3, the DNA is TGTGCCAGCAGTTTCACAACAGGGGTTGGCTACACCTTC.

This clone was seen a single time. As DNA, the CDR3 is TGTGCCATCAGTGACTACAGGCTGGGGTACGAGCAGTACTTC. Protein sequence: CAISDYRLGYEQYF. This chain links TRBV10-3 with TRBJ2-7; D perhaps matches TRBD1 (5 bases). Trimming took off 3 bases at V and 4 bases at J, with 13 bases between the two ends. Germline loops: CDR1 ENHRY, CDR2 SYGVKD. CDR3 length equals 14 residues.

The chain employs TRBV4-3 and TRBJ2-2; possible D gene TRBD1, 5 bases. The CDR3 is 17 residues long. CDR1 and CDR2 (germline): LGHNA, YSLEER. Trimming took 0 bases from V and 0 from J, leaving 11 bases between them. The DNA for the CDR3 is TGCGCCAGCAGCCAAGACGCCCAGGGAACGAACACCGGGGAGCTGTTTTTT. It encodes CASSQDAQGTNTGELFF.

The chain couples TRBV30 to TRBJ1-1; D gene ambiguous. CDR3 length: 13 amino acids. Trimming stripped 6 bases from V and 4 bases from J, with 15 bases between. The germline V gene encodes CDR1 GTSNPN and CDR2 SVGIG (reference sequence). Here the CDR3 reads CACPGPRRTEAFF. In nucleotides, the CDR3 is TGTGCCTGCCCTGGGCCCAGGCGCACTGAAGCTTTCTTT. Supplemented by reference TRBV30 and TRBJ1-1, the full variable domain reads SQTIHQWPATLVQPVGSPLSLECTVEGTSNPNLYWYRQAAGRGLQLLFYSVGIGQISSEVPQNLSASRPQDRQFILSSKKLLLSDSGFYLCACPGPRRTEAFFGQGTRLTVV.

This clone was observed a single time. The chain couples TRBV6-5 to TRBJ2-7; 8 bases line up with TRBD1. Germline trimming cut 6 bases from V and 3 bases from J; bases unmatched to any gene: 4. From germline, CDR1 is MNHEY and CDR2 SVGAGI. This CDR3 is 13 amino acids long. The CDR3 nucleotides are TGTGCCAGCAGAATAGGACAGGGCTACGAGCAGTACTTC. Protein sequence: CASRIGQGYEQYF.

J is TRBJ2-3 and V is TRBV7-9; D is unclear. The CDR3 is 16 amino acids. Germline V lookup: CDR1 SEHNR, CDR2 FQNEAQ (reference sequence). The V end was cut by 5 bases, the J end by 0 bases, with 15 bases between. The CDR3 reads CASSRVAEVSTDTQYF. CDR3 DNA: TGTGCCAGCAGCCGGGTGGCAGAAGTTAGCACAGATACGCAGTATTTT.

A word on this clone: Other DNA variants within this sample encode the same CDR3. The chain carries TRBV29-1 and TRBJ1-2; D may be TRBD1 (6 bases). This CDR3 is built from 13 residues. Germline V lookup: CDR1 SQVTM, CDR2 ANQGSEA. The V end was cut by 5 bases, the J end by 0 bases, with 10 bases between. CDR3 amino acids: CSVRDTTNYGYTF. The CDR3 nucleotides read TGCAGCGTTCGGGACACCACTAACTATGGCTACACCTTC.

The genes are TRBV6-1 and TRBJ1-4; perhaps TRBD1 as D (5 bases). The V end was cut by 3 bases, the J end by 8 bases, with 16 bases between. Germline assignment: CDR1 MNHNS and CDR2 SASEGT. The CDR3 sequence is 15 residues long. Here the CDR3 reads CASSEFRARREKLFF. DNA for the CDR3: TGTGCCAGCAGTGAGTTCAGGGCCAGGAGAGAAAAACTGTTTTTT.

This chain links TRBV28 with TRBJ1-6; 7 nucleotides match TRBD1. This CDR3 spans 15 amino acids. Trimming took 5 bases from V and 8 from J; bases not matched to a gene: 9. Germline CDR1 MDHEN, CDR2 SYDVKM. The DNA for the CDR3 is TGTGCCAGCAGTCAAGGGGGCGCGAGGCATTCACCCCTCCACTTT. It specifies CASSQGGARHSPLHF.

The DNA for the CDR3 is TGCGCCAGCAGCCACGGGACAGGGAACACCGGGGAGCTGTTTTTT. The encoded protein is CASSHGTGNTGELFF. The chain recombines TRBV4-3 with TRBJ2-2, with 8 bases fitting TRBD1. V was clipped by 3 bases and J by 1 base; unmatched bases: 1. This CDR3 is 15 amino acids long. In germline, CDR1 is LGHNA, CDR2 YSLEER.

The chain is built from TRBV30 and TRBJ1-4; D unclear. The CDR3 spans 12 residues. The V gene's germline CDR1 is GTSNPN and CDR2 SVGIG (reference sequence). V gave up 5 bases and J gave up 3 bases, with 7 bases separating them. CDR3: CAWSVSNEKLFF. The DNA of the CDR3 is TGTGCCTGGTCGGTATCTAATGAAAAACTGTTTTTT. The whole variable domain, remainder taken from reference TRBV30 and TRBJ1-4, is SQTIHQWPATLVQPVGSPLSLECTVEGTSNPNLYWYRQAAGRGLQLLFYSVGIGQISSEVPQNLSASRPQDRQFILSSKKLLLSDSGFYLCAWSVSNEKLFFGSGTQLSVL.

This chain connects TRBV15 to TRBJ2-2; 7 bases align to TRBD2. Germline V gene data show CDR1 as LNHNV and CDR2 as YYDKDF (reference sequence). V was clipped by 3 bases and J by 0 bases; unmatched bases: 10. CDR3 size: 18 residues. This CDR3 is CATSRGLRPESNTGELFF. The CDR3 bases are TGTGCCACCAGCAGGGGACTACGACCCGAATCGAACACCGGGGAGCTGTTTTTT.

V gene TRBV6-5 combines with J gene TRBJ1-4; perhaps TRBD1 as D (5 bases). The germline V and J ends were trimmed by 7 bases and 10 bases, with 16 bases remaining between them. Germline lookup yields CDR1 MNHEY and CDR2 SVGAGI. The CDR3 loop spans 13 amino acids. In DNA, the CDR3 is TGTGCCAGCACTCGGACCGGGGGAGTAAAACTGTTTTTT. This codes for CASTRTGGVKLFF.

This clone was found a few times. The CDR3: CASSPLSIRGGTEAFF. CDR3 coding DNA: TGTGCCAGCTCACCACTATCGATTCGGGGGGGAACTGAAGCTTTCTTT. The chain recombines TRBV18 with TRBJ1-1, with D possibly being TRBD1 (5 bases). Germline V gene lookup returns CDR1 KGHSH and CDR2 LQKENI. Trimming shortened V by 1 base and J by 5 bases, and 17 bases separated the two germline ends. The CDR3 covers 16 residues.

The CDR3 DNA is TGTGCCAGTAGTCTTCGACAGGGAACAGAGACCCAGTACTTC. It specifies CASSLRQGTETQYF. V is TRBV19 and J is TRBJ2-5; 7 bases map to TRBD1. CDR1 and CDR2 from the germline V gene are LNHDA and SQIVND (reference sequence). The CDR3 is made up of 14 amino acids. The trim removed 5 bases at V and 4 bases at J, leaving 7 bases unmatched.

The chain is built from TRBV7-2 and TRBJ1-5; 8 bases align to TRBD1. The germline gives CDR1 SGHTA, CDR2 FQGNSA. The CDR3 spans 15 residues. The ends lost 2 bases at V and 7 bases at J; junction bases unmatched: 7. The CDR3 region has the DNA TGTGCCAGCAGCTTAATGGGACAGGTGGTGCAGCCCCAGCATTTT. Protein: CASSLMGQVVQPQHF.

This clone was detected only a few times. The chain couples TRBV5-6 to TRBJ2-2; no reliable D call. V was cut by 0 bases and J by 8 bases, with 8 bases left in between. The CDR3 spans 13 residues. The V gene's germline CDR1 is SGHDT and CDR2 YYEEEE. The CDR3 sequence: CASSLEELGELFF. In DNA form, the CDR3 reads TGTGCCAGCAGCTTGGAAGAGCTGGGGGAGCTGTTTTTT.

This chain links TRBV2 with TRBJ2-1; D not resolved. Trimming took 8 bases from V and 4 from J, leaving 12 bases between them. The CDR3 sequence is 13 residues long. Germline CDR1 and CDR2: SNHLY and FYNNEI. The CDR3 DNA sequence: TGTGCCAGCGTGACGGAGTATTACAATGAGCAGTTCTTC. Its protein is CASVTEYYNEQFF.

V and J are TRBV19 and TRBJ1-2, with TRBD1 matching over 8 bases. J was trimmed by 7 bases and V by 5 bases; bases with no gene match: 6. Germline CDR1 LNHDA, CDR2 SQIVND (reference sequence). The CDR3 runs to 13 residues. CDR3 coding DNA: TGTGCCAGTAGTGGAGACAGGGGCGGTGGCTACACCTTC. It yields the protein CASSGDRGGGYTF.

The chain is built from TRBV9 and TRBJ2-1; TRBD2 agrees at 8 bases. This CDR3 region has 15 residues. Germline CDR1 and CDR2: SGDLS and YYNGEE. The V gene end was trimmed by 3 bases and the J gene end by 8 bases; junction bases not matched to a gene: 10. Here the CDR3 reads CASSDTRGGRDEQFF. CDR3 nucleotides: TGTGCCAGCAGCGATACCCGGGGGGGCCGCGATGAGCAGTTCTTC.

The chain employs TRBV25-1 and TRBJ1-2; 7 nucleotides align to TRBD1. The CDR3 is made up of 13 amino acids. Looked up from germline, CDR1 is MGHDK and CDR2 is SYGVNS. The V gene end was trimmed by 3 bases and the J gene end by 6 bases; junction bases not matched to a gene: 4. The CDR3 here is CASSEFDRDGYTF. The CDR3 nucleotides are TGTGCCAGCAGTGAGTTTGACAGGGATGGCTACACCTTC.

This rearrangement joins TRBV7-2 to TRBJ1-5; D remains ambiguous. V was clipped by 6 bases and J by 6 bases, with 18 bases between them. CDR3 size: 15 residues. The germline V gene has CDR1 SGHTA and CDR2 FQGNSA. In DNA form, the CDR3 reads TGTGCCAGCAGTTTCGACACACGAGTAGGTCAGCCCCAGCATTTT. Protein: CASSFDTRVGQPQHF. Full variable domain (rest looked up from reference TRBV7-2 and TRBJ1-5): GAGVSQSPSNKVTEKGKDVELRCDPISGHTALYWYRQSLGQGLEFLIYFQGNSAPDKSGLPSDRFSAERTGGSVSTLTIQRTQQEDSAVYLCASSFDTRVGQPQHFGDGTRLSIL.

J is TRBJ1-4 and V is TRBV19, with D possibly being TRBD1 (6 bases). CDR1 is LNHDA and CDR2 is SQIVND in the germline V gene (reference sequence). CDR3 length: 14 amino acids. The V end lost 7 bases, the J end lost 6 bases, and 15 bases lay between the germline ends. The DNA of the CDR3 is TGTGCCAGTATCTCGGGCAGGGGACATGAAAAACTGTTTTTT. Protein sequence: CASISGRGHEKLFF.

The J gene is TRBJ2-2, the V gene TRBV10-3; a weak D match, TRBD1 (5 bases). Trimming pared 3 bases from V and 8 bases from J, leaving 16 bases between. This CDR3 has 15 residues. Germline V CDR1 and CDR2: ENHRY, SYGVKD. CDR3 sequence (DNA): TGTGCCATCAGTGACGGTGGGGCCGAGGCGGGGGAGCTGTTTTTT. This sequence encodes CAISDGGAEAGELFF.

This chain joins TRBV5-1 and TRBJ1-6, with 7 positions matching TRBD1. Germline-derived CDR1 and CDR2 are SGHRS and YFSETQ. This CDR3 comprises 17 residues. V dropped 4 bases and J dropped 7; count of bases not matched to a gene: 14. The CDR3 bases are TGCGCCAGCAGCGGCCCGGGACAGCCGAGGTCCAATTCACCCCTCCACTTT. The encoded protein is CASSGPGQPRSNSPLHF.

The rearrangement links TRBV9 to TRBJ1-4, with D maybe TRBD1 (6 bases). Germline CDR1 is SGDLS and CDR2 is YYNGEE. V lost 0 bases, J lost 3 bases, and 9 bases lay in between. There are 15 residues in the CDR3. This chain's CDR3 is CASSVGPGANEKLFF. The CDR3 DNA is TGTGCCAGCAGCGTAGGGCCAGGGGCTAATGAAAAACTGTTTTTT.

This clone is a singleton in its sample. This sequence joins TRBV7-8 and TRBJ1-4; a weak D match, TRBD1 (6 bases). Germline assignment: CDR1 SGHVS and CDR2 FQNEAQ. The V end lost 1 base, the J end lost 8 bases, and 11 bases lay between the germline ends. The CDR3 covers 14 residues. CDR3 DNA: TGTGCCAGCAGCTTAGACAGGGATGGGGAAAAACTGTTTTTT. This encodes CASSLDRDGEKLFF. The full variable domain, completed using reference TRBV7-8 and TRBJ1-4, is GAGVSQSPRYKVAKRGQDVALRCDPISGHVSLFWYQQALGQGPEFLTYFQNEAQLDKSGLPSDRFFAERPEGSVSTLKIQRTQQEDSAVYLCASSLDRDGEKLFFGSGTQLSVL.